This entry lists 20 T cell receptor beta chains sequenced from one sample in a study of T cell changes during pregnancy in multiple sclerosis. The table came from immunoSEQ multiplex PCR; TCRdb's copy has only in-frame clones and leaves some out. The table has approximately 32,000 clones, roughly 89% seen once. The sequencing used CD8+ T cells from peripheral blood mononuclear cells, collected in the second trimester of pregnancy. Receptor source: a female donor with multiple sclerosis, enrolled in a pregnancy study.

The chain couples TRBV27 to TRBJ1-5; D not resolved. Germline CDR1 MNHEY, CDR2 SMNVEV (reference sequence). The CDR3 length is 15 residues. Between the trimmed V and J ends, which lost 0 bases and 4 bases, there was a span of 10 bases. CDR3 nucleotide sequence: TGTGCCAGCAGTTTATCGCGAACAGAAAATCAGCCCCAGCATTTT. Residues: CASSLSRTENQPQHF.

This chain links TRBV6-7 with TRBJ1-5, with a weak D call TRBD1 (5 bases). TRBV6-7 is sorted into the ORF group, with uncertain function. The CDR3 extends over 15 amino acids. Trimming took 10 bases from V and 4 from J, leaving 20 bases between them. The CDR3 protein is CAIPLGQGKNQPQHF. The CDR3 nucleotides read TGTGCCATCCCGTTAGGGCAGGGAAAAAATCAGCCCCAGCATTTT.

V gene TRBV5-1 combines with J gene TRBJ2-7; 8 bases are shared with TRBD1. Germline V gene lookup returns CDR1 SGHRS and CDR2 YFSETQ. After removal of 4 bases from V and 5 bases from J, the junction contained 8 bases not matched to a gene. This CDR3 region has 14 residues. DNA for the CDR3: TGCGCCAGCAGCGGGAAGACAGGGGAAAACGAGCAGTACTTC. Translation gives CASSGKTGENEQYF.

The rearrangement joins TRBV27 to TRBJ2-7, with D perhaps TRBD1 (6 bases). Germline loops: CDR1 MNHEY, CDR2 SMNVEV (reference sequence). The CDR3 runs 14 residues. The ends were cut back, 5 bases at V and 3 bases at J, with 14 bases in the middle. The CDR3 sequence: CASSTIGQNYEQYF. In DNA, the CDR3 is TGTGCCAGCAGTACCATCGGACAGAACTACGAGCAGTACTTC.

The CDR3, as DNA: TGTGCCAGCAGTCCTCCGGGGAATGAGCAGTTCTTC. Residues: CASSPPGNEQFF. The chain is built from TRBV27 and TRBJ2-1; D perhaps matches TRBD2 (5 bases). Trimming removed 5 bases at V and 7 bases at J, with 9 bases between. This CDR3 contains 12 residues. Germline CDR1 and CDR2: MNHEY and SMNVEV (reference sequence).

The V call is TRBV7-9, the J call TRBJ2-3; the D gene is possibly TRBD1 (6 bases). The CDR3 is 15 residues long. Germline CDR1 SEHNR, CDR2 FQNEAQ (reference sequence). V lost 5 bases and J lost 2, with 14 bases in between. DNA of the CDR3: TGTGCCAGCAGCACCGGACAGATCCTCACAGATACGCAGTATTTT. This translates into CASSTGQILTDTQYF. Supplemented by reference TRBV7-9 and TRBJ2-3, the full variable domain reads DTGVSQNPRHKITKRGQNVTFRCDPISEHNRLYWYRQTLGQGPEFLTYFQNEAQLEKSRLLSDRFSAERPKGSFSTLEIQRTEQGDSAMYLCASSTGQILTDTQYFGPGTRLTVL.

The chain recombines TRBV10-3 with TRBJ1-2; D gene unclear. The CDR3 sequence is 15 residues long. CDR1 is ENHRY and CDR2 is SYGVKD in the germline V gene. Trimming took off 7 bases at V and 1 base at J, with 16 bases between the two ends. The CDR3 sequence is CAINRPEDGNYGYTF. The CDR3 coding sequence is TGTGCCATCAATAGGCCGGAGGACGGTAACTATGGCTACACCTTC.

This clone appeared a single time. This chain joins TRBV2 and TRBJ2-7, with 8 positions matching TRBD1. J gave up 7 bases and V 6 bases, and 2 bases lay outside the gene matches. This CDR3 has 11 amino acids. CDR1 and CDR2 from the germline V gene are SNHLY and FYNNEI. The chain's CDR3 is CASSTGGEQYF. CDR3 DNA sequence: TGTGCCAGCAGCACAGGGGGTGAGCAGTACTTC.

This chain links TRBV27 with TRBJ1-1; perhaps TRBD1 as D (5 bases). Deletions cut 6 bases from V and 8 bases from J, with 13 bases between. Germline CDR1 is MNHEY and CDR2 is SMNVEV (reference sequence). The length of the CDR3 is 12 residues. The CDR3 DNA follows: TGTGCCAGCAGCCGCCCAGACAGAGAAGCTTTCTTT. Its translation: CASSRPDREAFF.

Only one count was recorded for this clone. J is TRBJ1-1 and V is TRBV9; no clear D gene. The CDR3 length is 15 residues. From germline, CDR1 is SGDLS and CDR2 YYNGEE. V was clipped by 4 bases and J by 3 bases, with 16 bases between them. The CDR3: CASSLVPGADTEAFF. CDR3 nucleotide sequence: TGTGCCAGCAGCCTCGTTCCGGGTGCGGACACTGAAGCTTTCTTT. Combining the CDR3 with reference TRBV9 and TRBJ1-1 gives the whole variable domain DSGVTQTPKHLITATGQRVTLRCSPRSGDLSVYWYQQSLDQGLQFLIQYYNGEERAKGNILERFSAQQFPDLHSELNLSSLELGDSALYFCASSLVPGADTEAFFGQGTRLTVV.

This sequence joins TRBV9 and TRBJ2-7, with D perhaps matching TRBD2 (7 bases). CDR1 is SGDLS and CDR2 is YYNGEE in the germline V gene. Trimming cost V 5 bases and J 3 bases, with 15 bases left between them. The CDR3 length is 14 residues. The chain's CDR3 is CASSPGGRSYEQYF. DNA of the CDR3: TGTGCCAGCAGTCCCGGGGGGCGAAGCTACGAGCAGTACTTC.

V is TRBV6-5 and J is TRBJ1-6; unclear D gene. CDR1 and CDR2 (germline): MNHEY, SVGAGI. The CDR3 is 14 residues long. V was clipped by 2 bases and J by 7 bases, with 9 bases between them. CDR3: CASSYDSGNSPLHF. The CDR3 coding sequence is TGTGCCAGCAGTTACGATTCCGGGAATTCACCCCTCCACTTT.

This chain joins TRBV7-8 and TRBJ2-2; maybe TRBD1 (5 bases). The CDR3 length is 15 residues. V lost 3 bases and J 0 bases, leaving 8 bases between the germline ends. From germline, CDR1 is SGHVS and CDR2 FQNEAQ. The CDR3 region has the DNA TGTGCCAGCAGCTTCTACAGGCCGAACACCGGGGAGCTGTTTTTT. This translates into CASSFYRPNTGELFF.

The chain is built from TRBV27 and TRBJ2-2; 8 bases agree with TRBD2. The V segment lost 0 bases and the J segment 4 bases; nucleotides outside the gene matches: 10. Germline values: CDR1 MNHEY, CDR2 SMNVEV (reference sequence). This CDR3 contains 18 residues. The CDR3 nucleotides are TGTGCCAGCAGTTTATCGGATAGTCGCCGGGGGGGCACCGGGGAGCTGTTTTTT. Encoded protein: CASSLSDSRRGGTGELFF.

The rearrangement uses TRBV7-8 and TRBJ2-1; D gene unclear. CDR1 and CDR2 (germline): SGHVS, FQNEAQ. The length of the CDR3 is 13 residues. Trimming cost V 5 bases and J 4 bases, with 9 bases left between them. CDR3 sequence: CASSPVPYNEQFF. CDR3 nucleotides: TGTGCCAGCAGCCCTGTCCCGTACAATGAGCAGTTCTTC.

The chain employs TRBV25-1 and TRBJ2-1; 8 bases are a match to TRBD2. The CDR3 has 14 amino acids. The V and J ends lost 6 bases and 0 bases, in that order; junction bases with no gene match: 1. Germline assignment: CDR1 MGHDK and CDR2 SYGVNS. CDR3 amino acids: CASRSGSSYNEQFF. In DNA form, the CDR3 reads TGTGCCAGCAGGAGCGGGAGCTCCTACAATGAGCAGTTCTTC.

V and J are TRBV9 and TRBJ1-1; D ambiguous. V lost 4 bases and J 3 bases, leaving 16 bases between the germline ends. The germline CDR1 and CDR2 sequences are SGDLS and YYNGEE. The CDR3 totals 15 residues. CDR3 protein: CASSPLQLWDTEAFF. The CDR3 nucleotides are TGTGCCAGCAGCCCTCTACAGTTGTGGGACACTGAAGCTTTCTTT.

This rearrangement joins TRBV28 to TRBJ1-2, with D maybe TRBD1 (6 bases). This CDR3 has 14 amino acids. V was shortened by 6 bases and J by 8 bases, with 19 bases between the two germline ends. CDR1 and CDR2 (germline): MDHEN, SYDVKM. CDR3 amino acids: CASRPRTGYEGYTF. The CDR3 nucleotides are TGTGCCAGCAGGCCCCGTACAGGGTATGAGGGCTACACCTTC.

The chain carries TRBV7-6 and TRBJ2-1, with TRBD2 matching over 7 bases. Per germline, CDR1 SGHVS and CDR2 FNYEAQ. With 2 bases clipped from V and 8 bases from J, the junction kept 6 bases outside the gene matches. The CDR3 length is 14 residues. CDR3 DNA sequence: TGTGCCAGCAGCTTAATGGGGGGGGGAGATGAGCAGTTCTTC. Protein: CASSLMGGGDEQFF.

The chain carries TRBV10-3 and TRBJ1-3; 7 bases fit TRBD1. The length of the CDR3 is 15 residues. Germline V gives CDR1 ENHRY, CDR2 SYGVKD. V was clipped by 9 bases and J by 1 base; unmatched bases: 9. CDR3 bases: TGTGCCATGTCCCGGGACAGTGCTTCTGGAAACACCATATATTTT. Translating it yields CAMSRDSASGNTIYF.